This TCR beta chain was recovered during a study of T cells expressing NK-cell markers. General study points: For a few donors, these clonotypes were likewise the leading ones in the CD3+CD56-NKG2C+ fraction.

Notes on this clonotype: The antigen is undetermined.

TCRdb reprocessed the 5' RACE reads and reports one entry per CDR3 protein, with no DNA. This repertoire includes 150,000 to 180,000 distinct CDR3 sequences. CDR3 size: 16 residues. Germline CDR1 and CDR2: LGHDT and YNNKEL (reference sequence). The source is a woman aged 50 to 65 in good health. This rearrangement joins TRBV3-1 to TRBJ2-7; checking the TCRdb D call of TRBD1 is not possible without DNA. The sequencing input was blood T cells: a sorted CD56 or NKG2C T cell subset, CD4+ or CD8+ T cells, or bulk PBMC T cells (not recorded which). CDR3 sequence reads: CASSQGLSGEGYEQYF.